This T cell receptor (beta chain) emerged from a study of post-analysis software for immune sequencing data. This clonotype was picked up a small number of times. Its specificity is unknown. Notes on the study in general: Relative to controls, patients had several TRBV segments at higher frequency, with TRBV5-6, TRBV5-1 and TRBV20-1 among these. Compared with controls, patients showed significantly lower normalized Chao1 diversity. Same-batch preparations were strongly co-clustered by F measure.

Trimming at V came to 4 bases and at J to 2 bases, leaving 17 bases not matched to a gene. Germline assignment: CDR1 LGHNT and CDR2 FRNRAP. This CDR3 contains 19 residues. The library was made from cDNA and included unique molecular identifiers. One entry per CDR3 protein results from TCRdb running MiXCR on the PCR reads. The sample contains hundreds of thousands of distinct CDR3 sequences, more than 50% of which appear only once. V and J are TRBV12-5 and TRBJ2-1; 7 bases align to TRBD2. Sequenced sample: blood. The TCR sequence derives from a girl aged 2 to 9 with multiple sclerosis. The CDR3 nucleotides read TGTGCTAGTGGTTCCCACTCCCTTGGACTAGGCTTTACCTACAATGAGCAGTTCTTC. It is translated as CASGSHSLGLGFTYNEQFF.